This T cell receptor (beta chain) was recovered during a study of Ad26.COV2.S vaccination and SARS-CoV-2 variants. General study points: The authors reported substantial breadth in spike-specific CD8+ and CD4+ T cell responses after vaccination. Non-spike TCR breadth was similar in vaccine and placebo recipients. Relative to placebo recipients, vaccine recipients exhibited elevated spike-specific TCR breadth. From the TCR breadth and depth analyses, total T cell responses may have been underestimated.

Treatment meaning: over 15 received Ad26.COV2.S at low or high dose, single or two shots; about five received placebo; per-sample allocation not given. Specimens were obtained on day 63 following the first vaccine or placebo injection. Trimming took 4 bases from V and 5 from J; bases not matched to a gene: 4. Germline-derived CDR1 and CDR2 are SGDLS and YYNGEE. The CDR3 consists of 16 residues. Concerning this clone: The antigen is undetermined.

Profiling relied on immunoSEQ multiplex PCR, and the TCRdb table lists in-frame clones only, not all of them. There are around 310,000 clones in the sample; roughly 90% occur only once, and approximately 5.8% lies in the top ten. This specimen consisted of peripheral blood, obtained in a trial of Ad26.COV2.S vaccine versus placebo. V gene TRBV9 combines with J gene TRBJ2-2; 14 bases are shared with TRBD2. This clonotype was obtained from a person aged 18-65 years who received the Ad26.COV2.S COVID-19 vaccine or a placebo. This chain's CDR3 is CASSYGLAGGTGELFF. For the CDR3, the DNA is TGTGCCAGCAGCTACGGACTAGCGGGAGGTACCGGGGAGCTGTTTTTT. The whole variable domain, remainder taken from reference TRBV9 and TRBJ2-2, is DSGVTQTPKHLITATGQRVTLRCSPRSGDLSVYWYQQSLDQGLQFLIQYYNGEERAKGNILERFSAQQFPDLHSELNLSSLELGDSALYFCASSYGLAGGTGELFFGEGSRLTVL.